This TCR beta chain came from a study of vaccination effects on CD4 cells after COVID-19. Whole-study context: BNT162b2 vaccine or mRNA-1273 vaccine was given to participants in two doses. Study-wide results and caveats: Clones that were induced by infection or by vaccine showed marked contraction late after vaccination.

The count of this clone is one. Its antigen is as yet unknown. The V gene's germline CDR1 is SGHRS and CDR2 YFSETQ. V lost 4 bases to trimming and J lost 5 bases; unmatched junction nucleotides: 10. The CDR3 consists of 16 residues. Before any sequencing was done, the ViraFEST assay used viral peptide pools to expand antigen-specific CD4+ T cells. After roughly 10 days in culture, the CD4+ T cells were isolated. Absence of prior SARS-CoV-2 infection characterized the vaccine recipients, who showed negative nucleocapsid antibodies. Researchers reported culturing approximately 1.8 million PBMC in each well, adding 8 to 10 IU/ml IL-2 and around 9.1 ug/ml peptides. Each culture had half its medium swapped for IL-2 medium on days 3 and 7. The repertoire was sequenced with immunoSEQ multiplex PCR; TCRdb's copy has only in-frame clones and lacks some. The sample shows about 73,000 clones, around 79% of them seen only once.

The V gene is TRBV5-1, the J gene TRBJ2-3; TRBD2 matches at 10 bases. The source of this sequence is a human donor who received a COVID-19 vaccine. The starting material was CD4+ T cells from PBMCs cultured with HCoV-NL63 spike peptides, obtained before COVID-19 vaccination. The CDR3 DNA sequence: TGCGCCAGCAGCATGAAAGCGGGGGGGCGAGTAGATACGCAGTATTTT. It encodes CASSMKAGGRVDTQYF.